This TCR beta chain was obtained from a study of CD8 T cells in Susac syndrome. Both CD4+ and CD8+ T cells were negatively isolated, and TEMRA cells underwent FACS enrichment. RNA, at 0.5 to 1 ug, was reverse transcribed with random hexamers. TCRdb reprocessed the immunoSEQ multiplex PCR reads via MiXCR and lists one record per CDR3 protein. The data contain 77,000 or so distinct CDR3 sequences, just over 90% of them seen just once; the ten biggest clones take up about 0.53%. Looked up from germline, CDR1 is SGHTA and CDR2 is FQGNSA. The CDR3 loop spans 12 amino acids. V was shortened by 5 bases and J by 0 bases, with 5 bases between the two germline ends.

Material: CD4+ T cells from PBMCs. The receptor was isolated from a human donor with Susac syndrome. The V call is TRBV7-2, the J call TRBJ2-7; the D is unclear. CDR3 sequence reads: CASSPPSYEQYF. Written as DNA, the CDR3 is TGTGCCAGCAGCCCGCCCTCCTACGAGCAGTACTTC.